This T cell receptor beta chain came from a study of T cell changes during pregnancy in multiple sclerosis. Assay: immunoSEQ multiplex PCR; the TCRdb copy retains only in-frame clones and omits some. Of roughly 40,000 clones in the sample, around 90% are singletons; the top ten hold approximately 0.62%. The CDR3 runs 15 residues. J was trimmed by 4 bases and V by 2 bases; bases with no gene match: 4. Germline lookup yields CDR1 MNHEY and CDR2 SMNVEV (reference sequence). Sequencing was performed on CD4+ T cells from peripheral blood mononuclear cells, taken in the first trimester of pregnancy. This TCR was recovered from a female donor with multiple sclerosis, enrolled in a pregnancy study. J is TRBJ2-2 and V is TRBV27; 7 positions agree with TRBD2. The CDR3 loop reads CASSLVAGTTGELFF. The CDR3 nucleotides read TGTGCCAGCAGTTTAGTAGCGGGTACCACCGGGGAGCTGTTTTTT.